The TCR beta chain described here comes from a study of cytomegalovirus exposure and HLA in healthy donors. General study points: Most TCR beta V segments were productive about 87% or about 30% of the time in an earlier analysis. For most subjects, TCR beta sequences were reported to predict HLA-A and HLA-B alleles with accuracy. Association of a missense DCLRE1C variant with TCR beta V- and J-gene trimming was reported in a later analysis.

Germline V gives CDR1 SQVTM, CDR2 ANQGSEA. The CDR3 is made up of 13 amino acids. J gave up 8 bases and V 5 bases, and 7 bases lay outside the gene matches. Remarks on this clone: No antigen is known for it.

This PCR relied on a set of 60 Vbeta primers and 13 Jbeta primers. The data were produced by immunoSEQ multiplex PCR, yet TCRdb's version contains in-frame clones alone and is incomplete. The sample consists of fewer than 150,000 clones, about 80% of them appearing once. The clonotype comes from a male donor in good health and CMV-seronegative. The specimen was PBMCs. V gene TRBV29-1 combines with J gene TRBJ1-2, with 11 nucleotides matching TRBD1. DNA of the CDR3: TGCAGCGTTCTTGGACAGGGGGCTTTAGGCTACACCTTC. Amino acids: CSVLGQGALGYTF. The full variable domain, rest sourced from reference TRBV29-1 and TRBJ1-2, is SAVISQKPSRDICQRGTSLTIQCQVDSQVTMMFWYRQQPGQSLTLIATANQGSEATYESGFVIDKFPISRPNLTFSTLTVSNMSPEDSSIYLCSVLGQGALGYTFGSGTRLTVV.